This T cell receptor (beta chain) derives from a study of long-term antiretroviral therapy in people with HIV. Findings and caveats of the study: Gathering of blood took place between the mid-2000s and the late 2010s, possibly under older ART regimens. The clones with expansion before ART were dominant in the repertoire at all time points.

CDR1 and CDR2 (germline): SGHTS, YDEGEE. The CDR3 covers 15 residues. Trimming removed 4 bases from V and 7 bases from J, with 17 bases in between. On this clone: As yet, its antigen is unknown.

immunoSEQ v3.0 was run at survey level. Assay: immunoSEQ multiplex PCR; the TCRdb copy retains only in-frame clones and omits some. The sample yields about 11,000 clones, around four fifths seen once. The starting material was unsorted PBMCs, obtained at the start of antiretroviral therapy, before treatment. This sequence originates from a man aged 30-40 years with HIV. The V gene is TRBV5-8, the J gene TRBJ2-2, with D perhaps TRBD1 or TRBD2 (5 bases each). The CDR3 DNA follows: TGTGCCAGCAGCGCACCCGGGACGTTCCTCGGGGAGCTGTTTTTT. Protein sequence: CASSAPGTFLGELFF. The full variable domain, with the rest looked up from reference TRBV5-8 and TRBJ2-2, is EAGVTQSPTHLIKTRGQQATLRCSPISGHTSVYWYQQALGLGLQFLLWYDEGEERNRGNFPPRFSGRQFPNYSSELNVNALELEDSALYLCASSAPGTFLGELFFGEGSRLTVL.